The next 11 T cell receptor beta chains were all read from a single sample in a study of shared clonotypes between healthy human individuals (dated by TCRdb to 2020 to 2022). Library generation was performed with the immunoSEQ multiplex PCR assay. Imported from immuneACCESS, the table was reduced by TCRdb to in-frame sequences with V and J called. These copies leave out some clones; in studies compared against another copy, an unresolved V gene accounts for under half, and the cause of the remainder is not known. This sample gives over a million clones in total; over 95% of them show up just once. The ten largest clonotypes hold more than 0.9% of the sample. The sequenced sample consisted of naive CD4+ T cells sorted from blood. Per the publication, the cell subset or site label means: CD45RA+ positively selected. The receptors were gathered from a young man in good health.

The V call is TRBV7-2, the J call TRBJ2-5, with TRBD1 matching over 8 bases. The V gene end was trimmed by 5 bases and the J gene end by 3 bases; junction bases not matched to a gene: 8. CDR1 is SGHTA, CDR2 FQGNSA, per germline. The CDR3 extends over 15 amino acids. The CDR3 coding sequence is TGTGCCAGCAGCGCGCCGGGACAGGCGAAAGAGACCCAGTACTTC. Protein sequence: CASSAPGQAKETQYF.

The V and J genes are TRBV5-8 and TRBJ1-2, with D perhaps TRBD1 (6 bases). The CDR3 runs to 15 residues. In germline, CDR1 is SGHTS, CDR2 YDEGEE. Deletions cut 2 bases from V and 2 bases from J, with 13 bases between. CDR3 sequence (DNA): TGTGCCAGCAGCTTTTTAGGGGGGCCCAACTATGGCTACACCTTC. Translation: CASSFLGGPNYGYTF. The full variable domain, completed using reference TRBV5-8 and TRBJ1-2, is EAGVTQSPTHLIKTRGQQATLRCSPISGHTSVYWYQQALGLGLQFLLWYDEGEERNRGNFPPRFSGRQFPNYSSELNVNALELEDSALYLCASSFLGGPNYGYTFGSGTRLTVV.

DNA for the CDR3: TGTGCCAGCAGGGGGGGAGGGTGGTATGAGCAGTTCTTC. It specifies CASRGGGWYEQFF. The chain carries TRBV6-1 and TRBJ2-1, with 7 bases that match TRBD2. Trimming at V came to 6 bases and at J to 8 bases, leaving 7 bases not matched to a gene. CDR3 length equals 13 residues. CDR1 MNHNS and CDR2 SASEGT come from the germline V gene.

V and J are TRBV7-6 and TRBJ2-1, with 9 bases that match TRBD1. The length of the CDR3 is 15 residues. After removal of 5 bases from V and 5 bases from J, the junction contained 7 bases not matched to a gene. Germline V lookup: CDR1 SGHVS, CDR2 FNYEAQ. CDR3 in amino acids: CASSTGQGRDNEQFF. In DNA, the CDR3 is TGTGCCAGCAGCACCGGACAGGGGAGGGACAATGAGCAGTTCTTC.

CDR3 in amino acids: CASRRTSGRSGGATQYF. As DNA, the CDR3 is TGTGCCAGCAGACGGACTAGCGGGAGGTCCGGCGGGGCGACCCAGTACTTC. The V call is TRBV7-2, the J call TRBJ2-5; 14 bases map to TRBD2. In germline, CDR1 is SGHTA, CDR2 FQGNSA. The V gene end was trimmed by 6 bases and the J gene end by 7 bases; junction bases not matched to a gene: 13. This CDR3 has 17 amino acids.

J is TRBJ1-3 and V is TRBV7-6; D not certain. The V gene lost 2 bases and the J gene lost 0 bases, with 8 bases spanning the gap. Germline assignment: CDR1 SGHVS and CDR2 FNYEAQ. The CDR3 loop spans 15 amino acids. The CDR3 protein is CASSLLAASGNTIYF. For the CDR3, the DNA is TGTGCCAGCAGCTTATTGGCGGCCTCTGGAAACACCATATATTTT. The entire variable domain, with the rest obtained from reference TRBV7-6 and TRBJ1-3, is as follows: GAGVSQSPRYKVTKRGQDVALRCDPISGHVSLYWYRQALGQGPEFLTYFNYEAQQDKSGLPNDRFSAERPEGSISTLTIQRTEQRDSAMYRCASSLLAASGNTIYFGEGSWLTVV.

The chain couples TRBV6-5 to TRBJ2-3, with 9 bases fitting TRBD1. This CDR3 has 15 amino acids. Germline-derived CDR1 and CDR2 are MNHEY and SVGAGI. V lost 6 bases, J lost 5 bases, and 9 bases stayed unmatched. The CDR3 sequence is CASRTWGDRVDTQYF. Here the CDR3 DNA reads TGTGCCAGCAGAACCTGGGGGGACAGGGTAGATACGCAGTATTTT.

This chain's CDR3 is CASRRQGASYEQYF. In nucleotides, the CDR3 is TGTGCCAGCAGAAGACAGGGGGCCTCCTACGAGCAGTACTTC. The chain uses TRBV27 and TRBJ2-7; 10 nucleotides line up with TRBD1. V lost 6 bases and J lost 0; bases outside the gene matches: 2. CDR3 length: 14 residues. CDR1 and CDR2 (germline): MNHEY, SMNVEV (reference sequence).

This sequence joins TRBV7-6 and TRBJ1-2; D is perhaps TRBD1 (5 bases). The CDR3 is made up of 14 amino acids. The germline V and J ends were trimmed by 5 bases and 4 bases, with 14 bases remaining between them. Germline CDR1 reads SGHVS; CDR2 reads FNYEAQ. In DNA form, the CDR3 reads TGTGCCAGCAGCCCCAGGAACAGGTCCTATGGCTACACCTTC. This encodes CASSPRNRSYGYTF.

The rearrangement links TRBV7-2 to TRBJ1-1; maybe TRBD1 (6 bases). The CDR3 runs 14 residues. Looked up from germline, CDR1 is SGHTA and CDR2 is FQGNSA. Trimming left V 3 bases short and J 2 bases short, with 10 bases between. In nucleotides, the CDR3 is TGTGCCAGCAGCTTCCCCGGGGGCAACACTGAAGCTTTCTTT. This translates into CASSFPGGNTEAFF.

The rearrangement links TRBV27 to TRBJ1-1; D uncertain. The V gene lost 6 bases and the J gene lost 3 bases, with 11 bases spanning the gap. CDR3 size: 13 residues. The germline gives CDR1 MNHEY, CDR2 SMNVEV (reference sequence). The CDR3 reads CASRDDGYTEAFF. CDR3 bases: TGTGCCAGCAGGGACGACGGGTACACTGAAGCTTTCTTT.